This T cell receptor beta chain was found in a study of blood T cell repertoires in COVID-19. Study as a whole: Specimens from acute and convalescent COVID-19 originated in the United States, Italy and Spain.

Per the study methods: Amplification of reference gene primers was used by the study to estimate nucleated cell counts. Method: immunoSEQ multiplex PCR; TCRdb's copy keeps in-frame clones and lacks some. Clone size and V and J calls were adopted from that table, with D and trimming inferred from the DNA. The sample consists of hundreds of thousands of clones, about nine tenths of them appearing once. Between the trimmed V and J ends, which lost 0 bases and 1 base, there was a span of 9 bases. The CDR3 has 16 amino acids. Germline V gene lookup returns CDR1 LNHNV and CDR2 YYDKDF (reference sequence). This clonotype was sampled from a man between 50 and 59 years old with acute or convalescent COVID-19. This chain connects TRBV15 to TRBJ2-2; possible D gene TRBD2, 6 bases. Sequencing was performed on peripheral blood. The CDR3 sequence is CATSREEGLNTGELFF. The CDR3 coding sequence is TGTGCCACCAGCAGAGAGGAGGGACTGAACACCGGGGAGCTGTTTTTT.